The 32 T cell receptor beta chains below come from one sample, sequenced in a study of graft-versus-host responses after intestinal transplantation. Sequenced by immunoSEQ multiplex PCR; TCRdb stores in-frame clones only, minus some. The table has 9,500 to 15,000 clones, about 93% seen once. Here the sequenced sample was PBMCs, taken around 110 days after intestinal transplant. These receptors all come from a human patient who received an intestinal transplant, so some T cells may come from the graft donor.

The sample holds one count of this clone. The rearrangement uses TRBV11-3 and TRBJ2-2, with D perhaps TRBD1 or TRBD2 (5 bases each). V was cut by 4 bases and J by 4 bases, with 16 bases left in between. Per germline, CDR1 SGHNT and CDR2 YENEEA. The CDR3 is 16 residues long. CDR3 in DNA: TGTGCCAGCAGCTCCGGGGCCCCACGATCCACCGGGGAGCTGTTTTTT. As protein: CASSSGAPRSTGELFF.

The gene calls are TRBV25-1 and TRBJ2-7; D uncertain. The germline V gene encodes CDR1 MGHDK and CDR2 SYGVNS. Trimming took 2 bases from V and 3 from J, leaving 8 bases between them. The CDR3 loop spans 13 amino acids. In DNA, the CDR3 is TGTGCCAGCAGTGAACACCGAGACTACGAGCAGTACTTC. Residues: CASSEHRDYEQYF.

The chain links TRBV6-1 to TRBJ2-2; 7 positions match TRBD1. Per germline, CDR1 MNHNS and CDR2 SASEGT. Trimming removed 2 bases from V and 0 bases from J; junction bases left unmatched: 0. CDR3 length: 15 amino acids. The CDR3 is CASSEQGANTGELFF. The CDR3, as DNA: TGTGCCAGCAGTGAACAGGGGGCGAACACCGGGGAGCTGTTTTTT.

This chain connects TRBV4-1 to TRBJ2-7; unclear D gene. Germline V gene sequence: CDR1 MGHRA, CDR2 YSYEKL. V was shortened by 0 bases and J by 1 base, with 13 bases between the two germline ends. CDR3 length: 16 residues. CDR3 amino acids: CASSQESLWPSYEQYF. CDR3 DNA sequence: TGCGCCAGCAGCCAAGAGTCATTATGGCCTTCCTACGAGCAGTACTTC.

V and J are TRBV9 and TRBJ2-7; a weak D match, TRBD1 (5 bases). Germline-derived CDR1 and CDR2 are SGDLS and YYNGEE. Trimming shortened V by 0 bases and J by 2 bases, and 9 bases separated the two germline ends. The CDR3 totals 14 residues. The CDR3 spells CASSVGAGTYEQYF. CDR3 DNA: TGTGCCAGCAGCGTAGGAGCAGGGACCTACGAGCAGTACTTC.

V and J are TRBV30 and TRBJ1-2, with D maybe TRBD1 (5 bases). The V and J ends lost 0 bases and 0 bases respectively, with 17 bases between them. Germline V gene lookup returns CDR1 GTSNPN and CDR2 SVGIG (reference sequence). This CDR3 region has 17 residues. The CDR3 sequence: CAWSVREAGWTNYGYTF. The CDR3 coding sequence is TGTGCCTGGAGTGTACGTGAGGCAGGGTGGACTAACTATGGCTACACCTTC.

DNA of the CDR3: TGTGCCAGCAGCAGGGGACAGGGAAACTCCTACGAGCAGTACTTC. This codes for CASSRGQGNSYEQYF. The chain has TRBV9 and TRBJ2-7; 9 nucleotides align to TRBD1. The V gene's germline CDR1 is SGDLS and CDR2 YYNGEE. J was trimmed by 0 bases and V by 4 bases; bases with no gene match: 5. CDR3 length equals 15 residues.

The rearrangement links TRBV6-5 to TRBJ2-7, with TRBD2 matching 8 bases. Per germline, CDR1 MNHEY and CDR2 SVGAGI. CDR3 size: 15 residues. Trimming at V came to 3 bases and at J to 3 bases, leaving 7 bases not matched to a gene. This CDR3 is CASSYPTSERYEQYF. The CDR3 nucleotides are TGTGCCAGCAGTTATCCGACTAGCGAGCGCTACGAGCAGTACTTC.

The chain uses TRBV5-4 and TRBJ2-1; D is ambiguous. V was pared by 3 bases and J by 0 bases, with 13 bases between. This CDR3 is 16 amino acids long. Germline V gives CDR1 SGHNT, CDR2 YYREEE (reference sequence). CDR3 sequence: CASSSPDRRSYNEQFF. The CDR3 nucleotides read TGTGCCAGCAGCTCCCCCGACCGACGCTCCTACAATGAGCAGTTCTTC.

This CDR3 reads CASSEEAGGRTDTQYF. The CDR3 bases are TGTGCCAGCAGTGAAGAGGCGGGAGGGCGAACAGATACGCAGTATTTT. The chain combines TRBV6-4 with TRBJ2-3; 9 nucleotides line up with TRBD2. This CDR3 is built from 16 residues. The V gene's germline CDR1 is MRHNA and CDR2 SNTAGT. Trimming took 3 bases from V and 3 from J; bases not matched to a gene: 7.

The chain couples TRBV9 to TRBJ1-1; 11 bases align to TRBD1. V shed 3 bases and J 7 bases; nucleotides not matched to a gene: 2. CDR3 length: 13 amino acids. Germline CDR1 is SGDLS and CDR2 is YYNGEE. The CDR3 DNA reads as TGTGCCAGCAGCGGGACAGGGGGCTTTGAAGCTTTCTTT. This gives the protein CASSGTGGFEAFF.

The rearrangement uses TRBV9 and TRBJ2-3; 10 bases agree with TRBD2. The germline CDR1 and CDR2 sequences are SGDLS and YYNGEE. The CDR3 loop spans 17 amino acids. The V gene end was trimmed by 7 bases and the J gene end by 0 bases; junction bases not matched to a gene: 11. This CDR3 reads CASGRLAGVPSTDTQYF. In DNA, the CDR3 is TGTGCCAGCGGGAGGCTAGCGGGAGTTCCAAGCACAGATACGCAGTATTTT.

This CDR3 reads CASSPRPAGPYNEQFF. CDR3 in DNA: TGCGCCAGCAGCCCCAGGCCAGCGGGCCCCTACAATGAGCAGTTCTTC. This chain connects TRBV4-1 to TRBJ2-1, with a possible D match to TRBD2 (6 bases). Trimming took 4 bases from V and 2 from J, leaving 15 bases between them. CDR1 MGHRA and CDR2 YSYEKL come from the germline V gene. The CDR3 length is 16 residues.

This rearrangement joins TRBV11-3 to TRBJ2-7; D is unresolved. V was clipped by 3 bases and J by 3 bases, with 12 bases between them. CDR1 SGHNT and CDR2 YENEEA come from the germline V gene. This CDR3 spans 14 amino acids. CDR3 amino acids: CASSFSDFGYEQYF. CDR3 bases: TGTGCCAGCAGCTTCAGCGATTTCGGCTACGAGCAGTACTTC.

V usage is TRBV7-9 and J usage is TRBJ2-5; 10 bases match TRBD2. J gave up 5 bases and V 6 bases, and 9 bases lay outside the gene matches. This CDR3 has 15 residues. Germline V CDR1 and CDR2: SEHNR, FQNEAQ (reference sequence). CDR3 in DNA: TGTGCCAGCAGTAACCGGACTAGCGGACGTGAGACCCAGTACTTC. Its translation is CASSNRTSGRETQYF.

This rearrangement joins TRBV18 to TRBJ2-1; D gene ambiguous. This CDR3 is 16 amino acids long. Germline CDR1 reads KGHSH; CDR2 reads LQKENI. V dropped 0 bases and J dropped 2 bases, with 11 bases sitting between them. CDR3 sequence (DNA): TGTGCCAGCTCACCACCGGTTAGGGTAACCTACAATGAGCAGTTCTTC. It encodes CASSPPVRVTYNEQFF.

The CDR3 DNA reads TGCGCCAGCAGTGAGTCCAGCGACCGGGCCTACGAGCAGTACTTC. This codes for CASSESSDRAYEQYF. This chain links TRBV10-1 with TRBJ2-7; D not resolved. The V gene's germline CDR1 is WNHNN and CDR2 SYGVQD (reference sequence). CDR3 size: 15 residues. V was clipped by 0 bases and J by 2 bases, with 11 bases between them.

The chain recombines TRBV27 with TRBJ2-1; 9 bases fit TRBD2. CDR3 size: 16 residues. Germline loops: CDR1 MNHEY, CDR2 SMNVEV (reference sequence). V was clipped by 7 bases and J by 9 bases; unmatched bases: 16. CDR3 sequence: CASTLGGRAHPREQFF. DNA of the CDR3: TGTGCCAGCACCCTGGGCGGGAGGGCCCATCCCCGTGAGCAGTTCTTC.

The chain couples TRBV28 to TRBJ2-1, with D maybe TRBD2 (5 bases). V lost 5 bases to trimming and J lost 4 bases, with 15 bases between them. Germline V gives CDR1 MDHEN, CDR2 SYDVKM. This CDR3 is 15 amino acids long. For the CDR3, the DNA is TGTGCCAGCAGTGTCACTAGGCGGTTTTACAATGAGCAGTTCTTC. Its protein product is CASSVTRRFYNEQFF.

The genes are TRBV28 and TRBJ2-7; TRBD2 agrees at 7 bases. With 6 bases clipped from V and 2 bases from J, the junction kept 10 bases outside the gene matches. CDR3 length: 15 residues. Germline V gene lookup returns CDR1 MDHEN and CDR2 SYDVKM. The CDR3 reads CASRPGEAGPYEQYF. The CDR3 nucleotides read TGTGCCAGCAGGCCAGGAGAAGCGGGACCCTACGAGCAGTACTTC.

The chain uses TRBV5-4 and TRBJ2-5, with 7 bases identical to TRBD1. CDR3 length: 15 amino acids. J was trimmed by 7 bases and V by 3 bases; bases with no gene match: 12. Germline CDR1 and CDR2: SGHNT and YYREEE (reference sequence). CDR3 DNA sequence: TGTGCCAGCAGCTCATCGTCGGGGACAGCTGCGACCCAGTACTTC. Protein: CASSSSSGTAATQYF.

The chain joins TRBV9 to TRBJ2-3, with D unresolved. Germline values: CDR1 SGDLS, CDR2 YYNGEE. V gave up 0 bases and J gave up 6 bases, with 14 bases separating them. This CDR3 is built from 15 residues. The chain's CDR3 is CASSVAPYDLDTQYF. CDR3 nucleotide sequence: TGTGCCAGCAGCGTAGCCCCCTACGATCTGGATACGCAGTATTTT.

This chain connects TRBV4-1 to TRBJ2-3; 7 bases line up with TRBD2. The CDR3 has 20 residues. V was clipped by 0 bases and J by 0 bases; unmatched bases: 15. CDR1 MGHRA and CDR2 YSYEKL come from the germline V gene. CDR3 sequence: CASSQDRVSSGPASTDTQYF. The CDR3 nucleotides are TGCGCCAGCAGCCAAGATAGGGTATCTAGCGGTCCGGCTAGCACAGATACGCAGTATTTT.

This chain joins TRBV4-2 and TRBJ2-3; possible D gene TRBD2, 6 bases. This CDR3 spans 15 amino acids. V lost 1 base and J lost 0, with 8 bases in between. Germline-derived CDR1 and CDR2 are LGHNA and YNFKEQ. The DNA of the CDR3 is TGTGCCAGCAGCCAAGTCGGGGGTAGCACAGATACGCAGTATTTT. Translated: CASSQVGGSTDTQYF.

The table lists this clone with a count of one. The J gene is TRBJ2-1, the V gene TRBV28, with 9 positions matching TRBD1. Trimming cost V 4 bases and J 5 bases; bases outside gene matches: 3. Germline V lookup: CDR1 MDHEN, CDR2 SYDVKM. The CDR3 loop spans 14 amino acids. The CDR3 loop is CASSSGQGNNEQFF. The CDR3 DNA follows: TGTGCCAGCAGTTCGGGACAGGGAAACAATGAGCAGTTCTTC.

The CDR3 DNA sequence: TGTGCCAGTACCTTCGGGGCGGCAAGGAACACTGAAGCTTTCTTT. This translates into CASTFGAARNTEAFF. The chain couples TRBV19 to TRBJ1-1; the D gene is possibly TRBD1 (5 bases). From germline, CDR1 is LNHDA and CDR2 SQIVND (reference sequence). The V and J ends lost 7 bases and 1 base respectively, with 16 bases between them. This CDR3 spans 15 amino acids.

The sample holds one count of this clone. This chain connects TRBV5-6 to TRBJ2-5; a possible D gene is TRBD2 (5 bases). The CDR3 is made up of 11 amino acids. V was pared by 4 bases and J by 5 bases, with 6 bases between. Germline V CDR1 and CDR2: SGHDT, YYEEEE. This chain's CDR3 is CASSIAETQYF. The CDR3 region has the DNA TGTGCCAGCAGCATAGCGGAGACCCAGTACTTC.

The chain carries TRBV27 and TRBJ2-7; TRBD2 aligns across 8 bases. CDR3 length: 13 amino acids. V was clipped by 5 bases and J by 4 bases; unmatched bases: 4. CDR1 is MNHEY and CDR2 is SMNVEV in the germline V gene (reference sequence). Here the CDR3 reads CASSPAGGYEQYF. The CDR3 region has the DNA TGTGCCAGCAGTCCCGCGGGGGGATACGAGCAGTACTTC.

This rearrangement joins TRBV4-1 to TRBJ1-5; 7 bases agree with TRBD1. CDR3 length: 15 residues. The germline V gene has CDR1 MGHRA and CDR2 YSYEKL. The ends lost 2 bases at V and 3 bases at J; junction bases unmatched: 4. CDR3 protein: CASSQTGVYNQPQHF. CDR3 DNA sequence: TGCGCCAGCAGCCAAACAGGGGTTTACAATCAGCCCCAGCATTTT.

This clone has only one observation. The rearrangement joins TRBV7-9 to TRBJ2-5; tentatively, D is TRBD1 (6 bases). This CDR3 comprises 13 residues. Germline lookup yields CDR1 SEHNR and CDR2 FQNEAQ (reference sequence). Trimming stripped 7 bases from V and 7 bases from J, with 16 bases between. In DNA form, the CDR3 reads TGTGCCAGCACAGGAACAGGGCAGGCGACCCAGTACTTC. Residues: CASTGTGQATQYF.

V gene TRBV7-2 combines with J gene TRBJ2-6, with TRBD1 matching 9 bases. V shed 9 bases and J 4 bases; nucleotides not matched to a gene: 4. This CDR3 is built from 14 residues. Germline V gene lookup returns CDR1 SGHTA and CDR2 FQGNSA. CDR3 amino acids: CARQGAGGANVLTF. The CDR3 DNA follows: TGTGCCAGACAGGGGGCGGGCGGGGCCAACGTCCTGACTTTC.

CDR3 amino acids: CASSSMDQYNEQFF. CDR3 in DNA: TGTGCCAGCAGTTCGATGGACCAATACAATGAGCAGTTCTTC. The chain combines TRBV27 with TRBJ2-1; unclear D gene. Germline CDR1 is MNHEY and CDR2 is SMNVEV (reference sequence). The CDR3 sequence is 14 residues long. Trimming cost V 4 bases and J 4 bases, with 11 bases left between them.